This T cell receptor (beta chain) was retrieved from a study of patients and donors after allogeneic stem cell transplantation. This clonotype was found a few times. Using its own MiXCR run on the RT-PCR reads, TCRdb lists one record per CDR3 protein. The sample comprises about 960,000 distinct CDR3 sequences, 15% to 20% of which are singletons, and 5% to 6.5% rests with the top ten. J gave up 4 bases and V 0 bases, and 6 bases lay outside the gene matches. CDR3 length: 15 residues. CDR1 SGHRS and CDR2 YFSETQ come from the germline V gene. Sequenced material: blood, either unsorted or a sorted T cell fraction (not recorded which). The chain uses TRBV5-1 and TRBJ1-1; 7 bases are shared with TRBD1. The origin of this receptor is a human donor who was either an allogeneic HSCT recipient or a stem cell or donor lymphocyte infusion donor (not recorded which). It is not recorded whose cells these are; they may come from a transplant donor. Written as DNA, the CDR3 is TGCGCCAGCAGCTTGGACGTAGACAGGGCCACTGAAGCTTTCTTT. It is translated as CASSLDVDRATEAFF.